These 21 T cell receptor beta chains share one sample of origin, sequenced in a study of CD8 T cells in ankylosing spondylitis. TCRdb re-derived calls from the 5' RACE reads in MiXCR, one entry per CDR3 protein. The sample has about 440,000 distinct CDR3 sequences; 17% are singletons. Study-wide points: About 8 highly homologous variants made up a TCR beta motif that seemed to typify ankylosing spondylitis blood.

No antigen is known for these receptors. Sample: blood, either unsorted or a sorted T cell fraction (not recorded which). Every receptor here comes from a male donor with ankylosing spondylitis.

This clonotype came up many times. V and J are TRBV3-1 and TRBJ2-1; the D gene is possibly TRBD2 (6 bases). This CDR3 has 13 residues. V shed 4 bases and J shed 6 bases, with 10 bases lying between them. CDR1 and CDR2 from the germline V gene are LGHDT and YNNKEL (reference sequence). The CDR3 DNA reads as TGTGCCAGCAGCCTCGCGGGAATCAATGAGCAGTTCTTC. This sequence encodes CASSLAGINEQFF.

This clonotype occurred a few times. J is TRBJ1-1 and V is TRBV6-5; D unclear. Per the germline V gene, CDR1 is MNHEY and CDR2 is SVGAGI. The CDR3 spans 17 residues. The germline V and J ends were trimmed by 3 bases and 0 bases, with 17 bases remaining between them. CDR3 loop: CASSYLHSSYMNTEAFF. The CDR3 coding sequence is TGTGCCAGCAGTTATCTCCATTCAAGTTACATGAACACTGAAGCTTTCTTT.

The V call is TRBV6-1, the J call TRBJ2-7; D may correspond to TRBD1 or TRBD2 (5 bases each). This CDR3 spans 14 amino acids. V lost 6 bases and J lost 1, with 13 bases in between. Germline-derived CDR1 and CDR2 are MNHNS and SASEGT. For the CDR3, the DNA is TGTGCCAGCAGGAGGGACCGGCAATCCTACGAGCAGTACTTC. It yields the protein CASRRDRQSYEQYF.

The chain joins TRBV20-1 to TRBJ2-7; D gene uncertain. CDR1 is DFQATT and CDR2 is SNEGSKA in the germline V gene (reference sequence). V was trimmed by 5 bases and J by 0 bases, leaving 8 bases between them. The CDR3 runs 12 residues. DNA for the CDR3: TGCAGTGCTTCGACATTCTCCTACGAGCAGTACTTC. Encoded protein: CSASTFSYEQYF.

This sequence joins TRBV7-9 and TRBJ2-4; tentatively, D is TRBD1 (6 bases). V was clipped by 5 bases and J by 6 bases, with 11 bases between them. Germline assignment: CDR1 SEHNR and CDR2 FQNEAQ (reference sequence). CDR3 length: 13 residues. CDR3 region: CASSRTAGNIQYF. The DNA of the CDR3 is TGTGCCAGCAGCAGGACAGCAGGAAACATTCAGTACTTC. The full variable domain, with the rest looked up from reference TRBV7-9 and TRBJ2-4, is DTGVSQNPRHKITKRGQNVTFRCDPISEHNRLYWYRQTLGQGPEFLTYFQNEAQLEKSRLLSDRFSAERPKGSFSTLEIQRTEQGDSAMYLCASSRTAGNIQYFGAGTRLSVL.

The chain combines TRBV5-5 with TRBJ1-1; D might be TRBD1 (6 bases). Germline assignment: CDR1 SGHKS and CDR2 YYEKEE (reference sequence). Trimming took off 4 bases at V and 5 bases at J, with 9 bases between the two ends. This CDR3 comprises 12 residues. The CDR3 DNA reads TGTGCCAGCAGCAGGGGGACGACTGAAGCTTTCTTT. Translation: CASSRGTTEAFF. Full variable domain (remainder filled in from reference TRBV5-5 and TRBJ1-1): DAGVTQSPTHLIKTRGQQVTLRCSPISGHKSVSWYQQVLGQGPQFIFQYYEKEERGRGNFPDRFSARQFPNYSSELNVNALLLGDSALYLCASSRGTTEAFFGQGTRLTVV.

This chain joins TRBV20-1 and TRBJ2-3, with a tentative D call TRBD1 (5 bases). V was cut by 5 bases and J by 2 bases, with 11 bases left in between. The germline gives CDR1 DFQATT, CDR2 SNEGSKA (reference sequence). This CDR3 contains 13 residues. The CDR3, as DNA: TGCAGTGCTGTGACAGAGTACACAGATACGCAGTATTTT. Its translation: CSAVTEYTDTQYF.

As for this clonotype: The junction departs from germline at one end; a sequencing error may be responsible. This chain joins TRBV20-1 and TRBJ1-4; 10 bases align to TRBD1. Germline V CDR1 and CDR2: DFQATT, SNEGSKA (reference sequence). The CDR3 totals 16 residues. CDR3 DNA: TGCAGTGCTAGAGACTTCCGGACAGGGGGTTATGAAAAACTGGTTTTT. Protein: CSARDFRTGGYEKLVF.

The rearrangement uses TRBV29-1 and TRBJ2-4, with D possibly being TRBD1 (5 bases). Germline CDR1 is SQVTM and CDR2 is ANQGSEA. The CDR3 loop spans 16 amino acids. V was cut by 3 bases and J by 8 bases, with 23 bases left in between. The CDR3 DNA sequence: TGCAGCGTTGACTCAGGGCCGGCCCGGGCGAAAGACATTCAGTACTTC. Amino acid sequence: CSVDSGPARAKDIQYF. The whole variable domain, remainder taken from reference TRBV29-1 and TRBJ2-4, is SAVISQKPSRDICQRGTSLTIQCQVDSQVTMMFWYRQQPGQSLTLIATANQGSEATYESGFVIDKFPISRPNLTFSTLTVSNMSPEDSSIYLCSVDSGPARAKDIQYFGAGTRLSVL.

This clonotype was seen a handful of times. The chain is built from TRBV6-5 and TRBJ1-4; D is unclear. This CDR3 comprises 14 residues. Between the trimmed V and J ends, which lost 0 bases and 4 bases, there was a span of 6 bases. The germline V gene encodes CDR1 MNHEY and CDR2 SVGAGI. CDR3 nucleotides: TGTGCCAGCAGTTACTCCCCGGATAATGAAAAACTGTTTTTT. Translation gives CASSYSPDNEKLFF.

The table lists this clonotype with a few counts. The chain has TRBV10-1 and TRBJ2-7; a possible D gene is TRBD2 (6 bases). Germline V gene data show CDR1 as WNHNN and CDR2 as SYGVQD (reference sequence). V was cut by 3 bases and J by 7 bases, with 13 bases left in between. The CDR3 contains 13 residues. As DNA, the CDR3 is TGCGCCAGCAGTGATCCCCCGGGGGAGGAGCAGTACTTC. This sequence encodes CASSDPPGEEQYF.

This clonotype has just a few counts. The genes are TRBV20-1 and TRBJ1-6; possible D gene TRBD1, 6 bases. The V and J ends lost 4 bases and 7 bases respectively, with 14 bases between them. This CDR3 is built from 14 residues. CDR1 DFQATT and CDR2 SNEGSKA come from the germline V gene (reference sequence). CDR3: CSATRDIINSPLHF. The CDR3 DNA reads TGCAGTGCTACCCGGGACATTATCAATTCACCCCTCCACTTT.

The chain carries TRBV6-5 and TRBJ1-2, with D unresolved. This CDR3 is 16 amino acids long. Trimming stripped 2 bases from V and 4 bases from J, with 17 bases between. Per the germline V gene, CDR1 is MNHEY and CDR2 is SVGAGI. The CDR3 sequence is CASSYPQLWFSYGYTF. The CDR3 nucleotides read TGTGCCAGCAGTTACCCCCAGCTCTGGTTCAGCTATGGCTACACCTTC.

Only a few counts were recorded for this clonotype. CDR3 region: CASSSRTTGIGNQPQHF. DNA for the CDR3: TGTGCCAGCAGCTCTCGGACGACGGGGATTGGCAATCAGCCCCAGCATTTT. This chain uses TRBV5-6 with TRBJ1-5; D unresolved. From germline, CDR1 is SGHDT and CDR2 YYEEEE. This CDR3 is built from 17 residues. The V end was cut by 3 bases, the J end by 2 bases, with 18 bases between.

There are a few counts of this clonotype. The chain is built from TRBV28 and TRBJ2-5, with D uncertain. The CDR3 consists of 15 residues. Germline values: CDR1 MDHEN, CDR2 SYDVKM. V lost 6 bases, J lost 2 bases, and 16 bases lay in between. The CDR3 sequence is CASSSASAPQETQYF. The DNA for the CDR3 is TGTGCCAGCAGCTCTGCGTCCGCCCCACAAGAGACCCAGTACTTC.

This clonotype was seen a few times. The chain links TRBV6-1 to TRBJ1-2, with 8 bases lining up with TRBD1. The trim removed 5 bases at V and 4 bases at J, leaving 6 bases unmatched. Germline loops: CDR1 MNHNS, CDR2 SASEGT. The CDR3 contains 14 residues. CDR3 sequence reads: CASSRQGLSYGYTF. The DNA for the CDR3 is TGTGCCAGCAGTCGACAGGGGTTGAGCTATGGCTACACCTTC.

The chain recombines TRBV3-1 with TRBJ2-1; D ambiguous. Between the trimmed V and J ends, which lost 0 bases and 10 bases, there was a span of 13 bases. This CDR3 contains 14 residues. Germline CDR1 LGHDT, CDR2 YNNKEL (reference sequence). The CDR3 here is CASSQDLTSPEQFF. CDR3 in DNA: TGTGCCAGCAGCCAAGACCTAACTTCTCCCGAGCAGTTCTTC.

The CDR3 sequence: CSAPDRVNTDTQYF. The CDR3 DNA is TGCAGTGCCCCTGACAGGGTAAACACAGATACGCAGTATTTT. The J gene is TRBJ2-3, the V gene TRBV20-1, with 7 nucleotides matching TRBD1. This CDR3 region has 14 residues. V lost 6 bases to trimming and J lost 2 bases; unmatched junction nucleotides: 8. Germline V gene sequence: CDR1 DFQATT, CDR2 SNEGSKA (reference sequence).

In this sample, this clonotype turned up a few times. The J gene is TRBJ2-1, the V gene TRBV18, with D perhaps TRBD1 or TRBD2 (5 bases each). From germline, CDR1 is KGHSH and CDR2 LQKENI. Trimming pared 3 bases from V and 5 bases from J, leaving 11 bases between. The CDR3 is 14 amino acids. In nucleotides, the CDR3 is TGTGCCAGCTCACCTCTCGGGGCAGACAATGAGCAGTTCTTC. It codes for CASSPLGADNEQFF.

This clonotype was observed at least ten times. The V call is TRBV4-3, the J call TRBJ2-4; possibly TRBD1 for D (6 bases). V was trimmed by 4 bases and J by 0 bases, leaving 10 bases between them. The CDR3 length is 15 residues. Germline CDR1 is LGHNA and CDR2 is YSLEER. The CDR3 spells CASSLTGPAKNIQYF. As DNA, the CDR3 is TGCGCCAGCAGCCTGACAGGCCCAGCCAAAAACATTCAGTACTTC.

This clonotype was picked up many times. The rearrangement links TRBV7-9 to TRBJ1-2; the match to TRBD1 covers 10 bases. Per the germline V gene, CDR1 is SEHNR and CDR2 is FQNEAQ (reference sequence). The CDR3 sequence is 15 residues long. The J segment lost 2 bases and the V segment lost 5 bases, leaving 5 bases of the junction unmatched. CDR3 sequence: CASSPQGQGNYGYTF. CDR3 DNA: TGTGCCAGCAGCCCCCAGGGACAGGGGAACTATGGCTACACCTTC. Using reference TRBV7-9 and TRBJ1-2 for the parts outside the CDR3, the full variable domain is DTGVSQNPRHKITKRGQNVTFRCDPISEHNRLYWYRQTLGQGPEFLTYFQNEAQLEKSRLLSDRFSAERPKGSFSTLEIQRTEQGDSAMYLCASSPQGQGNYGYTFGSGTRLTVV.